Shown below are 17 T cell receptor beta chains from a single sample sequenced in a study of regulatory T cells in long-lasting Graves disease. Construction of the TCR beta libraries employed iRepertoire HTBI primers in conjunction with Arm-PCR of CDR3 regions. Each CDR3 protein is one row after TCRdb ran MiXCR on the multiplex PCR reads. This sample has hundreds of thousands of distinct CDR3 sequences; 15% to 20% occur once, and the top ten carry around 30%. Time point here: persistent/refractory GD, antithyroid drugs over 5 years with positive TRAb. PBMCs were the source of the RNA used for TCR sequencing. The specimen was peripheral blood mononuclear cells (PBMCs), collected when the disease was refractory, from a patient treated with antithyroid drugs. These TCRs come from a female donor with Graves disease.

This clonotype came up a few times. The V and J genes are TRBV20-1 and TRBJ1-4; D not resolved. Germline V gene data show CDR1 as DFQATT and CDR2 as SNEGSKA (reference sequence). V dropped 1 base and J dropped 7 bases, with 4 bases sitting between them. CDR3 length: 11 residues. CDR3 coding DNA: TGCAGTGCTAGAGTAGGTGAAAAACTGTTTTTT. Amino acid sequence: CSARVGEKLFF.

CDR3 sequence reads: CAAYYGYTF. CDR3 DNA: TGTGCCGCTTACTATGGCTACACCTTC. The chain joins TRBV19 to TRBJ1-2; unclear D gene. Deletions cut 11 bases from V and 3 bases from J, with 4 bases between. Germline V gene sequence: CDR1 LNHDA, CDR2 SQIVND (reference sequence). This CDR3 is 9 amino acids long.

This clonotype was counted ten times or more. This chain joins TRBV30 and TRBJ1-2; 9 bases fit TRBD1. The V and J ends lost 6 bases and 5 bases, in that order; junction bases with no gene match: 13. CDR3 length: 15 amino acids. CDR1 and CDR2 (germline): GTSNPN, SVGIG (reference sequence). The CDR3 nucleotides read TGTGCCTGCCAAGAAACCGGGACAGGGTCTTATGGCTACACCTTC. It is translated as CACQETGTGSYGYTF.

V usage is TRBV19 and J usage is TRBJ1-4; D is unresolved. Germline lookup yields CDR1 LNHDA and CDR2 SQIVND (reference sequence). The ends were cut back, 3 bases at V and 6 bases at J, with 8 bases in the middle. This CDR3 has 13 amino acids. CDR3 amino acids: CASSISGYEKLFF. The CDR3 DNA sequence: TGTGCCAGTAGTATTTCCGGGTATGAAAAACTGTTTTTT.

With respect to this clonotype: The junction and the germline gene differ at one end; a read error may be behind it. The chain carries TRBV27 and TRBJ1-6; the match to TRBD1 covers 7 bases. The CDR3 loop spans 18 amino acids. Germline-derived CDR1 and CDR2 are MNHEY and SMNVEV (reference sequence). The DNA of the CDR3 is TGTGTCAGCAGCCTTCGAAGACAGGGTCCCATTTGGAATTCACCCCTCCACTTT. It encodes CVSSLRRQGPIWNSPLHF.

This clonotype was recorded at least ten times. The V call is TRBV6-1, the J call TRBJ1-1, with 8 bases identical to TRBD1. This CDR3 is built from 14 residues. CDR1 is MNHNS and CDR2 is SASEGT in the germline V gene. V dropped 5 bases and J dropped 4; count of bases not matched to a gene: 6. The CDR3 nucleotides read TGTGCCAGCAGTCGGCGGACAGGGAGCACTGAAGCTTTCTTT. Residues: CASSRRTGSTEAFF.

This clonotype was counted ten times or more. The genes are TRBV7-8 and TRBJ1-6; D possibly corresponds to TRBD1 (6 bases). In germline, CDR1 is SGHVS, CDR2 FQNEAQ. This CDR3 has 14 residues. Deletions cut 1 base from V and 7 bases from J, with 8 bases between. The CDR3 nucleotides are TGTGCCAGCAGCTTAGTGCAGGGGAATTCACCCCTCCACTTT. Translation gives CASSLVQGNSPLHF.

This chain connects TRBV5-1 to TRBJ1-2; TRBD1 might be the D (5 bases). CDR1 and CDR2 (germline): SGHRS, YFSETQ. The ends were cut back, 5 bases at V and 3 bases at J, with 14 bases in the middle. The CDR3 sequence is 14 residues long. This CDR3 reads CASSFEGSDYGYTF. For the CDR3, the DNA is TGCGCCAGCAGTTTCGAGGGGAGTGACTATGGCTACACCTTC.

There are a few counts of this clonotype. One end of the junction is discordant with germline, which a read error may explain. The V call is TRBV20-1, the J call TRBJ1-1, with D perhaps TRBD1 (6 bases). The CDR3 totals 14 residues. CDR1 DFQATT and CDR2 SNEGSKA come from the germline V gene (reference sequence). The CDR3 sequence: CSARRQARGTEALF. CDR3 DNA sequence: TGCAGTGCTAGAAGACAGGCGCGGGGCACTGAAGCTCTCTTT.

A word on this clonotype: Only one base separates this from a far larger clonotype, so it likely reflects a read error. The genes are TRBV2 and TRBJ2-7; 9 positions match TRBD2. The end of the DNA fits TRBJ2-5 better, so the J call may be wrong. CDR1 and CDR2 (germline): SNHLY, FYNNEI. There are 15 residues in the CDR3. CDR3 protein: CACSFQTSGQETQYF. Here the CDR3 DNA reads TGTGCCTGCAGCTTCCAGACTAGCGGACAAGAGACCCAGTACTTC.

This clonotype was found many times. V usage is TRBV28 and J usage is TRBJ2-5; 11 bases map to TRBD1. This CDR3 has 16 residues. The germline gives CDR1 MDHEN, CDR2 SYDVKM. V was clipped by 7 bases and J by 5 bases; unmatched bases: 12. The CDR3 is CASNLRTGGAMETQYF. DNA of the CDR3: TGTGCCAGCAATCTTAGGACAGGGGGCGCGATGGAGACCCAGTACTTC.

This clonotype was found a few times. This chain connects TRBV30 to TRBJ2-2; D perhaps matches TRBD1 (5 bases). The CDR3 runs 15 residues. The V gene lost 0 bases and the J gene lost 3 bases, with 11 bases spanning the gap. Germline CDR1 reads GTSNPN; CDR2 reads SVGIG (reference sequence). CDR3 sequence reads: CAWSVGGAHTGELFF. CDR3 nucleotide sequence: TGTGCCTGGAGTGTAGGTGGGGCGCACACCGGGGAGCTGTTTTTT.

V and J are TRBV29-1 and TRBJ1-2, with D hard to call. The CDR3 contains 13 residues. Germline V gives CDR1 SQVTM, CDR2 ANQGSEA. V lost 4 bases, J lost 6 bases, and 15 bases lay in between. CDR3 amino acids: CSVVRLDGNGYTF. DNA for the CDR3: TGCAGCGTTGTGCGGCTAGACGGGAATGGCTACACCTTC.

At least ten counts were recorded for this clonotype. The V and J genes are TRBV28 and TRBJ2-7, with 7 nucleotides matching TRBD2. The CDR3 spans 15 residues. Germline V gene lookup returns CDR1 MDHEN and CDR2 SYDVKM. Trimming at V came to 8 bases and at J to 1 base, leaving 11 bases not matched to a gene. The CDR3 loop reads CASLSASGLSYEQYF. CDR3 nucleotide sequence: TGTGCCAGCCTGTCGGCTAGCGGTCTATCCTACGAGCAGTACTTC.

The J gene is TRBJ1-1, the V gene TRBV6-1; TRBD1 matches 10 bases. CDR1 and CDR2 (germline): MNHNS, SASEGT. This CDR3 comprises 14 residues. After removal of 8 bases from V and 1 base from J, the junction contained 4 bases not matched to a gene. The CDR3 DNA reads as TGTGCCAGCCGCGGGACAGGGGAGAACACTGAAGCTTTCTTT. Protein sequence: CASRGTGENTEAFF.

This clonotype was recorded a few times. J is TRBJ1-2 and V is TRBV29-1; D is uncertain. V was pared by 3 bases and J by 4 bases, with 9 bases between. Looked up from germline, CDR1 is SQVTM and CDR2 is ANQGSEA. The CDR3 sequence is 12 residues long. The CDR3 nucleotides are TGCAGCGTTGATTGGCTCCTCTATGGCTACACCTTC. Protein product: CSVDWLLYGYTF.

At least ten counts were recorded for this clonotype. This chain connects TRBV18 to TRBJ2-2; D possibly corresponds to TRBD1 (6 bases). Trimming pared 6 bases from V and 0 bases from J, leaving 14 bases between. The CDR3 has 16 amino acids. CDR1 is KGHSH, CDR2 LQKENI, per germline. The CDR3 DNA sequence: TGTGCCAGCTCCCCTATGGCAGGGGCGAACACCGGGGAGCTGTTTTTT. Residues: CASSPMAGANTGELFF.